This TCR beta chain was captured by sequencing in a study of patients and donors after allogeneic stem cell transplantation. TCRdb processed the RT-PCR reads anew with MiXCR; each CDR3 protein has one entry. This sample has about 90,000 distinct CDR3 sequences, with 45% to 50% found just once. CDR3 length equals 15 residues. V was trimmed by 3 bases and J by 0 bases, leaving 11 bases between them. Germline V lookup: CDR1 MGHRA, CDR2 YSYEKL. The table lists this clonotype with a few counts. This clonotype was obtained from a human donor who was either an allogeneic HSCT recipient or a stem cell or donor lymphocyte infusion donor (not recorded which). It is not recorded whose cells these are; they may come from a transplant donor. The V and J genes are TRBV4-1 and TRBJ1-1, with D uncertain. Sequencing input: blood, either unsorted or a sorted T cell fraction (not recorded which). CDR3 protein: CASSQDSYMNTEAFF. The CDR3 nucleotides are TGCGCCAGCAGCCAGGACTCGTACATGAACACTGAAGCTTTCTTT.